Below, one TCR beta chain is given with its context. Its antigen is unknown. The record originates from a study of beta chain features in type 1 diabetes. Purity exceeded 95% in all sorted populations. Between the trimmed V and J ends, which lost 7 bases and 1 base, there was a span of 16 bases. The CDR3 has 15 amino acids. CDR1 is SGHTA, CDR2 FQGNSA, per germline. Of the isolated RNA, all was reverse transcribed, and so the sequenced material was expressed TCRB transcripts. There were approximately 3.5 million reads on average in the naive, central memory and regulatory T cell samples. Measured with immunoSEQ multiplex PCR; TCRdb has only the in-frame clones, and not every one. This sample has hundreds of thousands of clones; over 13% occur once, and the top ten carry nearly 0.04%. Findings of the study overall: Shorter TCRB CDR3s, moderately but significantly so, marked every one of the four CD4+ subsets in Type 1 diabetes patients.

Material: naive CD4+ T cells from blood. The sequence derives from a man between 18 and 35 years old with type 1 diabetes. The chain combines TRBV7-2 with TRBJ1-1; no reliable D call. CDR3 sequence (DNA): TGTGCCAGCATCGGGAAGTGGATGAAGAACACTGAAGCTTTCTTT. This gives the protein CASIGKWMKNTEAFF. The complete variable domain, with remaining parts taken from reference TRBV7-2 and TRBJ1-1, reads GAGVSQSPSNKVTEKGKDVELRCDPISGHTALYWYRQSLGQGLEFLIYFQGNSAPDKSGLPSDRFSAERTGGSVSTLTIQRTQQEDSAVYLCASIGKWMKNTEAFFGQGTRLTVV.